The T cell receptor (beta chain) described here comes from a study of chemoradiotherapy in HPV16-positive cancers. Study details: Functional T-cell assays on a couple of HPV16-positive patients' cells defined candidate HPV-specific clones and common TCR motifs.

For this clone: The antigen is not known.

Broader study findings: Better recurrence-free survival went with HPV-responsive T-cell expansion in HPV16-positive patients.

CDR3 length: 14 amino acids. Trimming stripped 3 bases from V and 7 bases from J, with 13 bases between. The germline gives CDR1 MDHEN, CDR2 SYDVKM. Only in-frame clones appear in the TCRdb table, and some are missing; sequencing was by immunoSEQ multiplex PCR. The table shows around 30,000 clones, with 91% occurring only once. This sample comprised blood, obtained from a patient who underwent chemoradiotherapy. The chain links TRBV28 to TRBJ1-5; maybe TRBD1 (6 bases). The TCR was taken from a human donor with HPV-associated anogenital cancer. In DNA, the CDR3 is TGTGCCAGCAGTTTCTCACAGGGAAGACAGCCCCAGCATTTT. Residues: CASSFSQGRQPQHF.